The 23 T cell receptor beta chains given below trace back to one sample, sequenced in a study of blood T cell repertoires in COVID-19 (TCRdb year 2020). Library preparation was by the immunoSEQ multiplex PCR assay. In TCRdb, the immuneACCESS table is reduced to in-frame sequences with V and J assigned. These tables do not hold every clone; where another copy was compared, an unresolved V gene accounts for under half, and the others remain unexplained. The sample includes under 200,000 clones, with 88% observed a single time. Clones ranked in the top ten supply 20% to 30% of the sample. Sequences were obtained from peripheral blood. The receptors come from a man aged 60 to 69 with acute or convalescent COVID-19.

The chain joins TRBV11-1 to TRBJ2-1, with TRBD1 identical over 7 bases. Trimming removed 5 bases from V and 7 bases from J; junction bases left unmatched: 5. Germline V gene lookup returns CDR1 SGHAT and CDR2 FQDESV (reference sequence). The CDR3 loop spans 13 amino acids. CDR3 in amino acids: CASSNRQGNEQFF. In DNA, the CDR3 is TGTGCCAGCAGCAATAGACAGGGTAATGAGCAGTTCTTC. The variable domain in full, with the rest retrieved from reference TRBV11-1 and TRBJ2-1, is EAEVAQSPRYKITEKSQAVAFWCDPISGHATLYWYRQILGQGPELLVQFQDESVVDDSQLPKDRFSAERLKGVDSTLKIQPAELGDSAMYLCASSNRQGNEQFFGPGTRLTVL.

V usage is TRBV7-2 and J usage is TRBJ1-3; D not certain. The CDR3 loop spans 15 amino acids. V was trimmed by 3 bases and J by 5 bases, leaving 14 bases between them. Germline V lookup: CDR1 SGHTA, CDR2 FQGNSA. CDR3 sequence (DNA): TGTGCCAGCAGCTTGATTGTGGGCACGCGAAACACCATATATTTT. It encodes CASSLIVGTRNTIYF.

The chain uses TRBV12-3 or TRBV12-4 and TRBJ1-2; 9 nucleotides align to TRBD1. With 5 bases clipped from V and 11 bases from J, the junction kept 9 bases outside the gene matches. The CDR3 spans 13 residues. The chain's CDR3 is CASSPRDRVGYTF. The CDR3, as DNA: TGTGCCAGCAGTCCTCGGGACAGGGTAGGGTACACCTTC.

The chain has TRBV9 and TRBJ1-1; possible D gene TRBD1, 6 bases. The CDR3 consists of 16 residues. V was clipped by 0 bases and J by 1 base, with 13 bases between them. In germline, CDR1 is SGDLS, CDR2 YYNGEE. The CDR3 bases are TGTGCCAGCAGCGTAGCCCCAGGGGCGCGGAACACTGAAGCTTTCTTT. Translated, it gives CASSVAPGARNTEAFF.

V usage is TRBV18 and J usage is TRBJ2-7; D gene ambiguous. Germline V CDR1 and CDR2: KGHSH, LQKENI. V lost 3 bases, J lost 6 bases, and 12 bases lay in between. This CDR3 has 13 amino acids. CDR3 amino acids: CASSPRDHSEQYF. The CDR3 DNA is TGTGCCAGCTCACCGCGCGATCATTCCGAGCAGTACTTC. Variable domain in full (rest from reference TRBV18 and TRBJ2-7): NAGVMQNPRHLVRRRGQEARLRCSPMKGHSHVYWYRQLPEEGLKFMVYLQKENIIDESGMPKERFSAEFPKEGPSILRIQQVVRGDSAAYFCASSPRDHSEQYFGPGTRLTVT.

This rearrangement joins TRBV9 to TRBJ2-1; 12 positions match TRBD2. Germline CDR1 is SGDLS and CDR2 is YYNGEE. The CDR3 runs 15 residues. V lost 4 bases, J lost 4 bases, and 3 bases stayed unmatched. This chain's CDR3 is CASSFGLAGYNEQFF. Here the CDR3 DNA reads TGTGCCAGCAGCTTCGGACTAGCGGGGTACAATGAGCAGTTCTTC.

V and J are TRBV2 and TRBJ1-6; D ambiguous. Germline V gene data show CDR1 as SNHLY and CDR2 as FYNNEI. V was clipped by 0 bases and J by 11 bases, with 17 bases between them. The length of the CDR3 is 16 residues. The CDR3 bases are TGTGCCAGCAGTGAAGCCGGAAACCGAGGAGCGGCACCCCTCCACTTT. Protein product: CASSEAGNRGAAPLHF.

The chain couples TRBV7-8 to TRBJ1-5, with a tentative D call TRBD1 (6 bases). The ends were cut back, 1 base at V and 7 bases at J, with 14 bases in the middle. Per germline, CDR1 SGHVS and CDR2 FQNEAQ. This CDR3 has 15 amino acids. CDR3 nucleotides: TGTGCCAGCAGCTTAGATGGGGGGGCAGGGCAGCCCCAGCATTTT. Translated: CASSLDGGAGQPQHF.

The V call is TRBV6-5, the J call TRBJ2-7; weak D call: TRBD1 (6 bases). In germline, CDR1 is MNHEY, CDR2 SVGAGI. The length of the CDR3 is 13 residues. Trimming took 10 bases from V and 4 from J, leaving 17 bases between them. In DNA form, the CDR3 reads TGTGCCACCTCACTTGGACAGCCTTACGAGCAGTACGTC. Protein product: CATSLGQPYEQYV.

The genes are TRBV10-3 and TRBJ1-4; 7 bases line up with TRBD1. Germline loops: CDR1 ENHRY, CDR2 SYGVKD. V was clipped by 10 bases and J by 6 bases; unmatched bases: 11. The CDR3 covers 14 residues. CDR3 coding DNA: TGTGCCACTAAGCCGGGACAGACAGATGAAAAACTGTTTTTT. Its translation is CATKPGQTDEKLFF.

The chain links TRBV21-1 to TRBJ1-6; the table's D gene call, TRBD1, was not cross checked with the DNA. TRBV21-1 is noted as a pseudogene. CDR3 length: 20 residues. CDR3: CASRGGGTPFLSSYNSPLHF. The CDR3 DNA follows: TGTGCCAGCAGAGGGGGTGGGACACCATTTTTGAGCTCCTATAATTCACCCCTCCACTTT.

This chain uses TRBV27 with TRBJ2-1, with D possibly matching TRBD2 (6 bases). The CDR3 spans 14 residues. The V end lost 2 bases, the J end lost 7 bases, and 12 bases lay between the germline ends. CDR1 is MNHEY, CDR2 SMNVEV, per germline (reference sequence). The CDR3 here is CASSLDRAGNEQFF. The CDR3 nucleotides are TGTGCCAGCAGTTTAGATCGTGCGGGAAATGAGCAGTTCTTC.

The V and J genes are TRBV7-9 and TRBJ1-1, with 10 nucleotides matching TRBD1. CDR3 length: 18 amino acids. V was clipped by 5 bases and J by 0 bases; unmatched bases: 12. Germline CDR1 SEHNR, CDR2 FQNEAQ (reference sequence). The CDR3 loop reads CASSTTGTGDPMNTEAFF. CDR3 DNA: TGTGCCAGCAGCACGACCGGGACAGGGGACCCTATGAACACTGAAGCTTTCTTT.

The V and J genes are TRBV6-5 and TRBJ2-1; D possibly corresponds to TRBD1 (6 bases). The germline CDR1 and CDR2 sequences are MNHEY and SVGAGI. V lost 6 bases, J lost 4 bases, and 16 bases lay in between. The CDR3 is 15 residues long. The CDR3, as DNA: TGTGCCAGCAGGATTCGGGACAATAGTTACAATGAGCAGTTCTTC. It translates to CASRIRDNSYNEQFF.

The chain recombines TRBV29-1 with TRBJ2-2; the D gene is possibly TRBD2 (5 bases). The CDR3 totals 14 residues. Germline V lookup: CDR1 SQVTM, CDR2 ANQGSEA. With 2 bases removed from V and 7 bases from J, the gap between germline ends came to 14 bases. In DNA form, the CDR3 reads TGCAGCGTTGAACGCGTCAGTGAGGGCGGGGAGCTGTTTTTT. Its translation: CSVERVSEGGELFF.

This chain uses TRBV15 with TRBJ2-3; TRBD2 matches at 12 bases. The junction had 1 base not matched to a gene; V was cut back by 5 bases and J by 4 bases. CDR1 and CDR2 from the germline V gene are LNHNV and YYDKDF (reference sequence). This CDR3 is built from 14 residues. The CDR3 loop is CATSSSGGADTQYF. The CDR3 DNA is TGTGCCACCAGCTCTAGCGGGGGGGCAGATACGCAGTATTTT.

J is TRBJ2-4 and V is TRBV6-5; 10 bases align to TRBD2. With 0 bases clipped from V and 9 bases from J, the junction kept 5 bases outside the gene matches. Germline-derived CDR1 and CDR2 are MNHEY and SVGAGI. The CDR3 contains 15 residues. CDR3 bases: TGTGCCAGCAGTTACTCGGCTAGCGGGAGCGGCATTCAGTACTTC. Amino acids: CASSYSASGSGIQYF.

V and J are TRBV5-5 and TRBJ2-3; D unclear. The CDR3 consists of 12 residues. The V gene's germline CDR1 is SGHKS and CDR2 YYEKEE (reference sequence). V was trimmed by 3 bases and J by 4 bases, leaving 6 bases between them. CDR3 in DNA: TGTGCCAGCAGCTGGCAGGCAGATACGCAGTATTTT. As protein: CASSWQADTQYF.

V gene TRBV3-1 (or the pseudogene TRBV3-2) combines with J gene TRBJ1-5; no firm D call. From germline, CDR1 is LGHDT and CDR2 YNNKEL (reference sequence). The length of the CDR3 is 15 residues. V was clipped by 2 bases and J by 4 bases, with 12 bases between them. CDR3 region: CASSQNHGGNQPQHF. The CDR3 DNA is TGTGCCAGCAGCCAAAATCATGGAGGGAATCAGCCCCAGCATTTT.

The rearrangement uses TRBV2 and TRBJ2-3, with D tentatively TRBD1 (5 bases). Per the germline V gene, CDR1 is SNHLY and CDR2 is FYNNEI. V dropped 4 bases and J dropped 4 bases, with 12 bases sitting between them. CDR3 size: 14 residues. The CDR3 DNA reads as TGTGCCAGCAGTGGGGGCTTAGTGGCAGATACGCAGTATTTT. Amino acid sequence: CASSGGLVADTQYF.

The chain is built from TRBV24-1 and TRBJ2-5; 7 bases match TRBD2. Unmatched junction bases numbered 9, after V lost 5 bases and J lost 4 bases. The germline V gene encodes CDR1 KGHDR and CDR2 SFDVKD. The CDR3 extends over 15 amino acids. This CDR3 reads CATSARRGGTETQYF. The CDR3, as DNA: TGTGCCACCAGTGCTCGGCGGGGAGGGACAGAGACCCAGTACTTC.

This clone was seen only once. The CDR3, as DNA: TGTGCCAGCTCACCGTTCCAGGGGGCAGAAGGGGAGCAGTTCTTC. Translation gives CASSPFQGAEGEQFF. This chain joins TRBV18 and TRBJ2-1; 8 positions match TRBD1. V shed 3 bases, J shed 10 bases, and the junction held 11 bases outside the gene matches. From germline, CDR1 is KGHSH and CDR2 LQKENI. This CDR3 spans 15 amino acids. The full variable domain, in which reference TRBV18 and TRBJ2-1 provide the parts outside the CDR3, is NAGVMQNPRHLVRRRGQEARLRCSPMKGHSHVYWYRQLPEEGLKFMVYLQKENIIDESGMPKERFSAEFPKEGPSILRIQQVVRGDSAAYFCASSPFQGAEGEQFFGPGTRLTVL.

As DNA, the CDR3 is TGCGCCAGCGCCGAGACAGGGCCCGGCTCTGGAAACACCATATATTTT. Residues: CASAETGPGSGNTIYF. The rearrangement links TRBV5-1 to TRBJ1-3, with 7 bases aligning to TRBD1. Looked up from germline, CDR1 is SGHRS and CDR2 is YFSETQ. This CDR3 spans 16 amino acids. Unmatched junction bases numbered 10, after V lost 7 bases and J lost 0 bases.